Each of the 13 T cell receptor beta chains below was sequenced from the same sample in a study of regulatory T cells in long-lasting Graves disease. Sequencing libraries for TCR beta were prepared with iRepertoire HTBI primers and Arm-PCR of CDR3 regions. Via MiXCR, TCRdb re-called the multiplex PCR reads, giving one row per CDR3 protein. This sample has roughly 220,000 distinct CDR3 sequences, with 18% found just once. Time point denoted: newly diagnosed GD, antithyroid drugs for less than 3 months. PBMC-derived RNA was used for the TCR library. The material sequenced was peripheral blood mononuclear cells (PBMCs), taken at new diagnosis, from a patient treated with antithyroid drugs. The receptors derive from a female donor with Graves disease.

This clonotype came up many times. The J gene is TRBJ2-2, the V gene TRBV19; D not resolved. V lost 3 bases to trimming and J lost 0 bases, with 8 bases between them. The germline V gene has CDR1 LNHDA and CDR2 SQIVND (reference sequence). The CDR3 contains 15 residues. The CDR3 bases are TGTGCCAGTAGTATGAGCGTCGCGAACACCGGGGAGCTGTTTTTT. This gives the protein CASSMSVANTGELFF. The full variable domain, rest sourced from reference TRBV19 and TRBJ2-2, is DGGITQSPKYLFRKEGQNVTLSCEQNLNHDAMYWYRQDPGQGLRLIYYSQIVNDFQKGDIAEGYSVSREKKESFPLTVTSAQKNPTAFYLCASSMSVANTGELFFGEGSRLTVL.

The chain employs TRBV30 and TRBJ2-7, with 9 bases aligning to TRBD2. This CDR3 is 14 amino acids long. Trimming took 1 base from V and 4 from J; bases not matched to a gene: 5. Germline assignment: CDR1 GTSNPN and CDR2 SVGIG (reference sequence). DNA of the CDR3: TGTGCCTGGAGTGGCCTAGCGGGGCTTTACGAGCAGTACTTC. This translates into CAWSGLAGLYEQYF.

This clonotype showed up many times. This rearrangement joins TRBV10-3 to TRBJ2-1, with 15 bases lining up with TRBD2. The CDR3 consists of 19 residues. CDR1 is ENHRY and CDR2 is SYGVKD in the germline V gene. Trimming removed 4 bases from V and 6 bases from J; junction bases left unmatched: 13. CDR3 amino acids: CAISGIRTSGRGAGNEQFF. CDR3 bases: TGTGCCATCAGTGGAATAAGGACTAGCGGGAGGGGGGCTGGCAATGAGCAGTTCTTC.

The gene calls are TRBV7-6 and TRBJ2-2; maybe TRBD1 (5 bases). There are 16 residues in the CDR3. CDR1 and CDR2 (germline): SGHVS, FNYEAQ. Trimming took 2 bases from V and 3 from J, leaving 13 bases between them. CDR3 protein: CASSLYRTRDTGELFF. The CDR3 nucleotides are TGTGCCAGCAGCTTATATAGGACCAGGGACACCGGGGAGCTGTTTTTT.

V is TRBV5-5 and J is TRBJ2-1, with TRBD2 matching over 8 bases. V trimming: 2 bases; J trimming: 2 bases; junction bases outside the gene matches: 6. Germline V gene lookup returns CDR1 SGHKS and CDR2 YYEKEE (reference sequence). The CDR3 has 16 residues. The CDR3 DNA reads as TGTGCCAGCAGCTTAGTACTAGCGGAAGCCTACAATGAGCAGTTCTTC. Translated, it gives CASSLVLAEAYNEQFF.

This clonotype was counted ten times or more. The chain employs TRBV14 and TRBJ2-3; TRBD1 aligns across 7 bases. Germline V lookup: CDR1 SGHDN, CDR2 FVKESK. The CDR3 loop spans 16 amino acids. V shed 1 base, J shed 0 bases, and the junction held 4 bases outside the gene matches. CDR3 residues: CASSQGQGRSTDTQYF. The CDR3, as DNA: TGTGCCAGCAGCCAAGGACAGGGCCGGAGCACAGATACGCAGTATTTT.

This rearrangement joins TRBV12-3 or TRBV12-4 to TRBJ2-1; 11 nucleotides line up with TRBD2. V lost 6 bases and J lost 2; bases outside the gene matches: 9. This CDR3 region has 17 residues. CDR3 coding DNA: TGTGCCAGCAGAATCCGGGGACTAGCGGAAGCCTACAATGAGCAGTTCTTC. It yields the protein CASRIRGLAEAYNEQFF.

This clonotype was counted at least ten times. The rearrangement uses TRBV12-3 or TRBV12-4 and TRBJ1-2, with 7 bases matching TRBD1. J was trimmed by 8 bases and V by 4 bases; bases with no gene match: 7. The CDR3 has 13 residues. The CDR3 loop is CASSSTGSRGYTF. The DNA of the CDR3 is TGTGCCAGCAGTTCGACAGGGTCTAGGGGCTACACCTTC.

The chain links TRBV5-5 to TRBJ2-2; tentatively, D is TRBD1 or TRBD2 (5 bases each). Germline V gene data show CDR1 as SGHKS and CDR2 as YYEKEE (reference sequence). Trimming stripped 4 bases from V and 8 bases from J, with 18 bases between. The CDR3 is made up of 15 amino acids. As DNA, the CDR3 is TGTGCCAGCAGCCCCGGGACCCACGAAGTGGGGGAGCTGTTTTTT. This translates into CASSPGTHEVGELFF.

This clonotype was recorded at least ten times. The V call is TRBV2, the J call TRBJ2-1; 8 bases map to TRBD2. V trimming: 10 bases; J trimming: 0 bases; junction bases outside the gene matches: 8. Germline V gene sequence: CDR1 SNHLY, CDR2 FYNNEI. The CDR3 sequence is 15 residues long. The chain's CDR3 is CAIRGGRSSYNEQFF. CDR3 in DNA: TGTGCCATCAGAGGCGGGAGGAGCTCCTACAATGAGCAGTTCTTC.

At least ten counts were recorded for this clonotype. The CDR3 loop reads CSARETGRWYNSPLHF. Here the CDR3 DNA reads TGCAGTGCTAGAGAAACGGGACGTTGGTATAATTCACCCCTCCACTTT. The rearrangement uses TRBV20-1 and TRBJ1-6, with TRBD1 as a possible D gene (5 bases). CDR3 size: 16 residues. CDR1 and CDR2 (germline): DFQATT, SNEGSKA (reference sequence). V lost 0 bases, J lost 4 bases, and 13 bases lay in between.

A note on this clonotype: With a much larger clone just one base away, this may be a read error. The chain combines TRBV12-5 with TRBJ2-5; 11 bases are shared with TRBD2. The germline CDR1 and CDR2 sequences are LGHNT and FRNRAP. The CDR3 covers 16 residues. This CDR3 reads CVSGSGLAGGVETQYF. The CDR3 bases are TGTGTTAGTGGATCCGGACTAGCGGGCGGGGTGGAGACCCAGTACTTC.

This clonotype was seen many times. This chain connects TRBV7-9 to TRBJ2-2; the D is unclear. V was trimmed by 5 bases and J by 3 bases, leaving 10 bases between them. The CDR3 length is 14 residues. The germline V gene has CDR1 SEHNR and CDR2 FQNEAQ (reference sequence). CDR3 DNA: TGTGCCAGCAGCCCCGACCGTTACACCGGGGAGCTGTTTTTT. Its protein product is CASSPDRYTGELFF.